This T cell receptor (beta chain) was captured in a study of metastatic and nonmetastatic thyroid tumors. Overall study results and limits: Reports indicated that malignant thyroid tumors showed significantly higher TCR beta diversity than benign nodules did, in blood and tumor.

The CDR3 spans 13 residues. V was clipped by 8 bases and J by 0 bases, with 10 bases between them. The germline V gene encodes CDR1 MNHNS and CDR2 SASEGT. TCRdb reassembled clones from the PCR reads with MiXCR. In the table there are roughly 58,000 clones, 4% to 4.5% of which are singletons. There are a few counts of this clone. The antigen remains undetermined. Not a single patient had been given any form of treatment at any point before undergoing thyroid surgery. The chain combines TRBV6-1 with TRBJ1-1, with D unresolved. The material sequenced was blood. The receptor was isolated from a female donor with papillary thyroid cancer or a benign thyroid nodule (not recorded which). Some clones in this sample may be carry-over from other donors' samples. CDR3 sequence: CASFPAMNTEAFF. The CDR3 nucleotides read TGTGCCAGCTTCCCCGCGATGAACACTGAAGCTTTCTTT.